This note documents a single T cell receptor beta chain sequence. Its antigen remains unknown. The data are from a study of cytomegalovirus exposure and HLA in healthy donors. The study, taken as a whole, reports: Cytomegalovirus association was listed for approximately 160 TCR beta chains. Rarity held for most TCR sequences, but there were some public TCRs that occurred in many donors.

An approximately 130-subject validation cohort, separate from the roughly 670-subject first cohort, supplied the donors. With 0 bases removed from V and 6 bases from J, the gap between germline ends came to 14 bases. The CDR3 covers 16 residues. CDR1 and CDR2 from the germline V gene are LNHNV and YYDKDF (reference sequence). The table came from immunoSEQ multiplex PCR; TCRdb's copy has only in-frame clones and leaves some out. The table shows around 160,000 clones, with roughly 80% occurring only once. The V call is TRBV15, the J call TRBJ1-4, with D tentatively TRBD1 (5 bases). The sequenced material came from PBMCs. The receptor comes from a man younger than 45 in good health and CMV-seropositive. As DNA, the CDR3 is TGTGCCACCAGCAGAGATTATGGGCGGGGGGATGAAAAACTGTTTTTT. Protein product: CATSRDYGRGDEKLFF.